These 4 T cell receptor beta chains were sequenced from one sample in a study of shared clonotypes between healthy human individuals. Data came from immunoSEQ multiplex PCR; TCRdb stores just in-frame clones and leaves some out. The sample has a few million clones, just under 95% seen once. The sample was naive CD4+ T cells from PBMCs. The subset denotes: CD45RA+ positively selected. These receptors were taken from a man in his late teens or twenties in good health. Some clones in this sample may be carry-over from other donors' samples.

The rearrangement links TRBV28 to TRBJ1-5, with 11 bases that match TRBD1. Germline CDR1 and CDR2: MDHEN and SYDVKM. With V trimmed by 5 bases and J by 4 bases, 7 bases remained unmatched. The CDR3 is 16 amino acids. The CDR3 reads CASSLIGTGGNQPQHF. The CDR3 bases are TGTGCCAGCAGTCTAATAGGGACAGGGGGGAATCAGCCCCAGCATTTT.

Regarding this clone: The same CDR3 arises from other DNA sequences in this sample as well. The chain recombines TRBV6-5 with TRBJ2-1; D is uncertain. The germline V gene encodes CDR1 MNHEY and CDR2 SVGAGI. The CDR3 loop spans 11 amino acids. V lost 1 base and J lost 10, with 5 bases in between. In nucleotides, the CDR3 is TGTGCCAGCAGTTACTTAGGCGAGCAGTTCTTC. Protein: CASSYLGEQFF.

The chain couples TRBV6-6 to TRBJ2-7; the match to TRBD2 covers 10 bases. Trimming took 6 bases from V and 1 from J; bases not matched to a gene: 9. Per the germline V gene, CDR1 is MNHNY and CDR2 is SVGAGI (reference sequence). The length of the CDR3 is 16 residues. This CDR3 reads CASRTTSGHPSYEQYF. The CDR3 region has the DNA TGTGCCAGCAGAACGACTAGCGGGCACCCTTCCTACGAGCAGTACTTC.

This chain joins TRBV7-6 and TRBJ2-7; 7 bases match TRBD1. The CDR3 is 19 residues long. The V and J ends lost 3 bases and 0 bases, in that order; junction bases with no gene match: 17. CDR1 SGHVS and CDR2 FNYEAQ come from the germline V gene. CDR3 DNA: TGTGCCAGCAGCTTGTGGGACAGAAGCTCCCCTCCTTCCTCCTACGAGCAGTACTTC. It codes for CASSLWDRSSPPSSYEQYF.